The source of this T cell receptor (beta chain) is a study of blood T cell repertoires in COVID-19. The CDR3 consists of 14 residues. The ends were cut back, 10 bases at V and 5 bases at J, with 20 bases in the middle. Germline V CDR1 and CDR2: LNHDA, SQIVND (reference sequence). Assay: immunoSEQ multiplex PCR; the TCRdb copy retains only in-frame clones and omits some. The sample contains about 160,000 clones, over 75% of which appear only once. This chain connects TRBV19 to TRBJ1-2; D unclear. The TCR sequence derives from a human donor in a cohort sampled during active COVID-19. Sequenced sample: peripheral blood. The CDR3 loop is CATQPGTGPYGYTF. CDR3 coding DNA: TGTGCCACCCAACCCGGAACGGGTCCTTATGGCTACACCTTC.